The clone carrying this T cell receptor (beta chain) was observed once. Its antigen is unidentified. This sample was taken from a study of response to subunit inactivated influenza vaccine. Whole-study findings and limits: That few new T cells are recruited by each seasonal influenza vaccination was the authors' suggestion.

MiXCR was run by TCRdb on the RT-PCR reads, yielding one entry per CDR3 protein. The sample records under 800,000 distinct CDR3 sequences, about 15% being singletons. CDR1 and CDR2 from the germline V gene are MDHEN and SYDVKM. The CDR3 sequence is 16 residues long. V shed 2 bases and J 3 bases; nucleotides not matched to a gene: 6. This sequence originates from a middle-aged man who received an inactivated influenza vaccine. The sequenced sample was PBMCs from blood, obtained around two weeks before vaccination. This chain links TRBV28 with TRBJ1-4; TRBD1 matches at 7 bases. The CDR3 region has the DNA TGTGCCAGCAGTTTAACAGAGGGGGCAGCTAATGAAAAACTGTTTTTT. Translating it yields CASSLTEGAANEKLFF.